This T cell receptor (beta chain) appears in the sequencing data of a study of breast tumors, draining lymph nodes, adjacent tissues. General study results and limits: Findings are consistent with lymph node origin and intratumoral expansion of most tumor T cells. Compared with lymph nodes, tumors were less diverse; compared with nontumor tissue, more. That most tumor T cells come from lymph nodes remained unproven.

Axillary draining lymph nodes of breast cancer patients supplied the node samples. Losses at the gene ends were 6 bases for V and 2 bases for J; bases not matched to a gene: 13. Per the germline V gene, CDR1 is LNHNV and CDR2 is YYDKDF (reference sequence). The CDR3 runs 18 residues. This clonotype was observed many times. Its antigen is still unknown. TCRdb called the multiplex PCR reads again in MiXCR, with one record for every CDR3 protein. Found here are 150,000 to 200,000 distinct CDR3 sequences, 30% to 35% of them singletons; the top ten hold 4.3%. This receptor was identified in a female donor with breast cancer. Some clones in this sample may be carry-over from other donors' samples. The chain couples TRBV15 to TRBJ2-1; 10 bases align to TRBD2. The sequenced sample was axillary lymph node tissue. In DNA, the CDR3 is TGTGCCACCAGACCAGTTTGGAATAGCGGGAGGCCCTACAATGAGCAGTTCTTC. Its protein is CATRPVWNSGRPYNEQFF. Full variable domain (missing parts from reference TRBV15 and TRBJ2-1): DAMVIQNPRYQVTQFGKPVTLSCSQTLNHNVMYWYQQKSSQAPKLLFHYYDKDFNNEADTPDNFQSRRPNTSFCFLDIRSPGLGDTAMYLCATRPVWNSGRPYNEQFFGPGTRLTVL.